The next 30 T cell receptor beta chains were all read from a single sample in a study of cytomegalovirus exposure and HLA in healthy donors. A multiplex PCR was run with 60 Vbeta primers and 13 Jbeta primers. Measured with immunoSEQ multiplex PCR; TCRdb has only the in-frame clones, and not every one. The table has 100,000 to 150,000 clones, around four fifths seen once. The sequenced sample consisted of PBMCs. The receptors derive from a female donor in good health and CMV-seronegative.

This clone was counted between two and nine times. The rearrangement uses TRBV7-2 and TRBJ2-1, with 9 nucleotides matching TRBD2. Per the germline V gene, CDR1 is SGHTA and CDR2 is FQGNSA. The CDR3 spans 18 residues. V gave up 1 base and J gave up 9 bases; unmatched junction bases: 16. CDR3 nucleotides: TGTGCCAGCAGCTTAGATAGTGGGGCTAGCGGGAACGGGTGTGAGCAGTTCTTC. Its protein is CASSLDSGASGNGCEQFF. Using reference TRBV7-2 and TRBJ2-1 for the parts outside the CDR3, the full variable domain is GAGVSQSPSNKVTEKGKDVELRCDPISGHTALYWYRQSLGQGLEFLIYFQGNSAPDKSGLPSDRFSAERTGGSVSTLTIQRTQQEDSAVYLCASSLDSGASGNGCEQFFGPGTRLTVL.

V and J are TRBV5-4 and TRBJ2-2, with 11 bases aligning to TRBD2. Germline V lookup: CDR1 SGHNT, CDR2 YYREEE (reference sequence). The CDR3 contains 17 residues. V lost 1 base, J lost 4 bases, and 6 bases stayed unmatched. The CDR3 sequence is CASSLKLAGVPTGELFF. CDR3 sequence (DNA): TGTGCCAGCAGCTTGAAACTAGCGGGAGTCCCCACCGGGGAGCTGTTTTTT. The complete variable domain, with remaining parts taken from reference TRBV5-4 and TRBJ2-2, reads ETGVTQSPTHLIKTRGQQVTLRCSSQSGHNTVSWYQQALGQGPQFIFQYYREEENGRGNFPPRFSGLQFPNYSSELNVNALELDDSALYLCASSLKLAGVPTGELFFGEGSRLTVL.

The chain joins TRBV6-5 to TRBJ2-3, with TRBD2 identical over 13 bases. V dropped 7 bases and J dropped 5; count of bases not matched to a gene: 6. CDR3 length: 15 residues. From germline, CDR1 is MNHEY and CDR2 SVGAGI. This CDR3 reads CASTRTSGGGDTQYF. The CDR3, as DNA: TGTGCCAGCACTAGGACTAGCGGGGGTGGAGATACGCAGTATTTT.

This clone was seen just once. The chain couples TRBV4-1 to TRBJ2-5; 7 bases are a match to TRBD1. Germline V gene sequence: CDR1 MGHRA, CDR2 YSYEKL. Trimming removed 4 bases from V and 3 bases from J; junction bases left unmatched: 5. The CDR3 runs 14 residues. In DNA, the CDR3 is TGCGCCAGCAGCCTTGGGACAGCAGAAGAGACCCAGTACTTC. Protein sequence: CASSLGTAEETQYF.

The chain carries TRBV10-3 and TRBJ2-2, with TRBD2 matching over 9 bases. The germline V gene encodes CDR1 ENHRY and CDR2 SYGVKD. Trimming cost V 0 bases and J 0 bases; bases outside gene matches: 11. This CDR3 spans 20 amino acids. CDR3 DNA: TGTGCCATCAGTGAGTCCCCGACTAGCGGAGGTCCCGCGAACACCGGGGAGCTGTTTTTT. Translation gives CAISESPTSGGPANTGELFF.

This sequence joins TRBV15 and TRBJ2-3, with D possibly being TRBD2 (6 bases). There are 16 residues in the CDR3. V was pared by 0 bases and J by 0 bases, with 10 bases between. The germline CDR1 and CDR2 sequences are LNHNV and YYDKDF (reference sequence). The CDR3 region is CATSRDGGASTDTQYF. CDR3 in DNA: TGTGCCACCAGCAGAGATGGAGGGGCGAGCACAGATACGCAGTATTTT.

The chain employs TRBV6-1 and TRBJ1-1; TRBD1 might be the D (6 bases). CDR1 MNHNS and CDR2 SASEGT come from the germline V gene. The CDR3 has 14 residues. The germline V and J ends were trimmed by 8 bases and 1 base, with 14 bases remaining between them. This chain's CDR3 is CASVGGGGNTEAFF. The CDR3 coding sequence is TGTGCCAGCGTCGGGGGAGGGGGGAACACTGAAGCTTTCTTT.

This clone has a single count. The chain is built from TRBV19 and TRBJ1-2; TRBD1 agrees at 8 bases. The CDR3 covers 16 residues. Unmatched junction bases numbered 15, after V lost 5 bases and J lost 7 bases. The germline V gene encodes CDR1 LNHDA and CDR2 SQIVND (reference sequence). The CDR3 DNA sequence: TGTGCCAGTAGTCCCGGACCCGCCGGGACAGGTGGTGGCTACACCTTC. As protein: CASSPGPAGTGGGYTF.

The V call is TRBV5-1, the J call TRBJ1-2; 7 bases align to TRBD1. Germline V lookup: CDR1 SGHRS, CDR2 YFSETQ. The CDR3 length is 15 residues. J lost 4 bases, V lost 4 bases, and 10 bases had no gene match. CDR3 sequence reads: CASSKIEQGSYGYTF. The CDR3 DNA sequence: TGCGCCAGCAGCAAGATCGAACAGGGGAGCTATGGCTACACCTTC.

The chain couples TRBV29-1 to TRBJ2-7; 10 bases are a match to TRBD1. Trimming cost V 7 bases and J 6 bases; bases outside gene matches: 6. This CDR3 spans 12 amino acids. Germline V gene lookup returns CDR1 SQVTM and CDR2 ANQGSEA. CDR3 bases: TGCAGCGCCGGGACAGGGGCCGGCGAGCAGTACTTC. This codes for CSAGTGAGEQYF.

This chain joins TRBV28 and TRBJ2-1; 8 nucleotides align to TRBD2. Looked up from germline, CDR1 is MDHEN and CDR2 is SYDVKM. This CDR3 contains 14 residues. The J segment lost 0 bases and the V segment lost 8 bases, leaving 3 bases of the junction unmatched. The CDR3 protein is CASLSGSSYNEQFF. The CDR3 DNA reads as TGTGCCAGCCTAAGCGGGAGCTCCTACAATGAGCAGTTCTTC. Full variable domain (remainder filled in from reference TRBV28 and TRBJ2-1): DVKVTQSSRYLVKRTGEKVFLECVQDMDHENMFWYRQDPGLGLRLIYFSYDVKMKEKGDIPEGYSVSREKKERFSLILESASTNQTSMYLCASLSGSSYNEQFFGPGTRLTVL.

The genes are TRBV27 and TRBJ2-7, with TRBD1 as a possible D gene (6 bases). V shed 5 bases and J shed 0 bases, with 14 bases lying between them. From germline, CDR1 is MNHEY and CDR2 SMNVEV (reference sequence). The CDR3 loop spans 15 amino acids. The CDR3 sequence is CASSPGQFSSYEQYF. CDR3 in DNA: TGTGCCAGCAGTCCTGGACAGTTCAGCTCCTACGAGCAGTACTTC.

V usage is TRBV9 and J usage is TRBJ1-5; 10 bases align to TRBD1. The CDR3 has 14 amino acids. The germline CDR1 and CDR2 sequences are SGDLS and YYNGEE. V trimming: 3 bases; J trimming: 6 bases; junction bases outside the gene matches: 3. CDR3 sequence: CASSADRGIQPQHF. The CDR3 bases are TGTGCCAGCAGCGCGGACAGGGGGATTCAGCCCCAGCATTTT.

The chain couples TRBV25-1 to TRBJ2-7; 8 bases fit TRBD2. CDR3 length: 16 residues. Germline loops: CDR1 MGHDK, CDR2 SYGVNS. With 6 bases clipped from V and 4 bases from J, the junction kept 14 bases outside the gene matches. CDR3 loop: CASRDSTGTRVYEQYF. The CDR3 DNA sequence: TGTGCCAGCAGAGACTCAACCGGGACTAGGGTTTACGAGCAGTACTTC.

The chain has TRBV4-1 and TRBJ2-3; a possible D gene is TRBD1 (6 bases). The CDR3 contains 14 residues. V was clipped by 0 bases and J by 4 bases, with 8 bases between them. Looked up from germline, CDR1 is MGHRA and CDR2 is YSYEKL. CDR3 DNA sequence: TGCGCCAGCAGCCAAGATCCAGGGGCAGATACGCAGTATTTT. Encoded protein: CASSQDPGADTQYF.

This chain connects TRBV5-6 to TRBJ2-5; D ambiguous. The CDR3 consists of 14 residues. V was pared by 3 bases and J by 3 bases, with 12 bases between. The germline CDR1 and CDR2 sequences are SGHDT and YYEEEE. CDR3 in amino acids: CASSSVRREETQYF. As DNA, the CDR3 is TGTGCCAGCAGCTCGGTCCGTCGGGAAGAGACCCAGTACTTC.

This chain uses TRBV19 with TRBJ1-1; D may be TRBD1 (6 bases). CDR3 length: 13 amino acids. The germline V gene encodes CDR1 LNHDA and CDR2 SQIVND (reference sequence). V was pared by 5 bases and J by 0 bases, with 7 bases between. The CDR3 nucleotides are TGTGCCAGTAGTTACAGGGTGAACACTGAAGCTTTCTTT. Its protein product is CASSYRVNTEAFF.

This chain links TRBV5-1 with TRBJ2-7; tentative D call: TRBD1 (6 bases). V was shortened by 4 bases and J by 5 bases, with 16 bases between the two germline ends. Germline assignment: CDR1 SGHRS and CDR2 YFSETQ. The CDR3 spans 14 residues. In nucleotides, the CDR3 is TGCGCCAGCAGCACGGAGGTCAGGGGTGACGAGCAGTACTTC. Its translation: CASSTEVRGDEQYF.

The chain carries TRBV6-5 and TRBJ1-3, with D tentatively TRBD1 (5 bases). The CDR3 has 14 residues. Trimming stripped 7 bases from V and 0 bases from J, with 10 bases between. In germline, CDR1 is MNHEY, CDR2 SVGAGI. CDR3 sequence (DNA): TGTGCCAGCACTTCAGACAGCTCTGGAAACACCATATATTTT. Translated: CASTSDSSGNTIYF.

The chain combines TRBV4-1 with TRBJ1-2; D uncertain. The CDR3 sequence is 14 residues long. V was cut by 4 bases and J by 6 bases, with 15 bases left in between. CDR1 is MGHRA and CDR2 is YSYEKL in the germline V gene. The CDR3 protein is CASSLTRAADGYTF. In DNA, the CDR3 is TGCGCCAGCAGCCTGACGCGGGCCGCCGATGGCTACACCTTC.

In this sample, this clone turned up once. The CDR3 DNA reads TGTGCCAGCAGCCTCGGACTAGCGGGAGCCCCCTACGAGCAGTACTTC. Protein product: CASSLGLAGAPYEQYF. This chain uses TRBV9 with TRBJ2-5; TRBD2 aligns across 13 bases. The J call may be faulty, since TRBJ2-7 better matches the DNA end. The CDR3 spans 16 residues. The V gene's germline CDR1 is SGDLS and CDR2 YYNGEE.

This chain links TRBV5-8 with TRBJ1-1, with D perhaps TRBD1 (6 bases). CDR1 SGHTS and CDR2 YDEGEE come from the germline V gene. CDR3 length: 13 amino acids. Trimming took 6 bases from V and 5 from J, leaving 14 bases between them. This chain's CDR3 is CASTGQLGTEAFF. CDR3 coding DNA: TGTGCCAGCACCGGACAGCTTGGGACTGAAGCTTTCTTT.

The J gene is TRBJ1-1, the V gene TRBV6-6; TRBD1 might be the D (5 bases). The CDR3 has 14 amino acids. The germline V gene has CDR1 MNHNY and CDR2 SVGAGI (reference sequence). V lost 0 bases to trimming and J lost 5 bases, with 10 bases between them. CDR3 region: CASSYSGGETEAFF. DNA of the CDR3: TGTGCCAGCAGTTACTCCGGGGGGGAAACTGAAGCTTTCTTT.

This clone was picked up a small number of times. The chain is built from TRBV13 and TRBJ2-1; 12 bases fit TRBD2. This CDR3 has 15 amino acids. CDR1 PRHDT and CDR2 FYEKMQ come from the germline V gene (reference sequence). V was clipped by 5 bases and J by 7 bases; unmatched bases: 6. The CDR3 region is CASSPSGLAGNEQFF. CDR3 bases: TGTGCCAGCAGCCCTAGCGGACTAGCGGGAAATGAGCAGTTCTTC.

The chain couples TRBV18 to TRBJ1-2, with TRBD1 as a possible D gene (5 bases). The ends were cut back, 1 base at V and 6 bases at J, with 12 bases in the middle. CDR1 is KGHSH and CDR2 is LQKENI in the germline V gene. The CDR3 loop spans 14 amino acids. DNA of the CDR3: TGTGCCAGCTCACCACGTGTAGGGGAGGATGGCTACACCTTC. Translated, it gives CASSPRVGEDGYTF.

The chain links TRBV27 to TRBJ2-2; 10 bases map to TRBD1. This CDR3 comprises 15 residues. CDR1 and CDR2 from the germline V gene are MNHEY and SMNVEV (reference sequence). V shed 1 base, J shed 4 bases, and the junction held 0 bases outside the gene matches. In DNA, the CDR3 is TGTGCCAGCAGTTTATGGACAGGGGGCACCGGGGAGCTGTTTTTT. Protein: CASSLWTGGTGELFF.

This clone was seen more than once but under ten times. The chain has TRBV7-9 and TRBJ2-7; TRBD2 matches at 7 bases. Trimming took 4 bases from V and 6 from J; bases not matched to a gene: 12. Germline CDR1 reads SEHNR; CDR2 reads FQNEAQ (reference sequence). The CDR3 length is 15 residues. The CDR3 DNA reads TGTGCCAGCAGCTCACCGGGACTAATGAGCCCCGAGCAGTACTTC. It codes for CASSSPGLMSPEQYF.

The chain has TRBV2 and TRBJ2-5, with 10 positions matching TRBD2. CDR3 size: 15 residues. Trimming took 3 bases from V and 4 from J; bases not matched to a gene: 5. CDR1 SNHLY and CDR2 FYNNEI come from the germline V gene. CDR3 DNA sequence: TGTGCCAGCAGTGACCCTAGCGGGAGTGGAGAGACCCAGTACTTC. It translates to CASSDPSGSGETQYF.

V usage is TRBV5-6 and J usage is TRBJ1-2, with a weak D call TRBD1 (5 bases). The CDR3 is 14 residues long. In germline, CDR1 is SGHDT, CDR2 YYEEEE. The V end lost 4 bases, the J end lost 5 bases, and 15 bases lay between the germline ends. The DNA for the CDR3 is TGTGCCAGCAGCGTAGACAGCCCGCGGTATGGCTACACCTTC. This translates into CASSVDSPRYGYTF. Filled out from reference TRBV5-6 and TRBJ1-2, the complete variable domain reads DAGVTQSPTHLIKTRGQQVTLRCSPKSGHDTVSWYQQALGQGPQFIFQYYEEEERQRGNFPDRFSGHQFPNYSSELNVNALLLGDSALYLCASSVDSPRYGYTFGSGTRLTVV.

This CDR3 is CASSEARAAYGYTF. The CDR3, as DNA: TGTGCCAGCAGTGAAGCGCGGGCAGCGTATGGCTACACCTTC. The V call is TRBV2, the J call TRBJ1-2; D gene uncertain. Trimming removed 0 bases from V and 5 bases from J, with 10 bases in between. Germline lookup yields CDR1 SNHLY and CDR2 FYNNEI. The CDR3 runs 14 residues. The full variable domain, completed using reference TRBV2 and TRBJ1-2, is EPEVTQTPSHQVTQMGQEVILRCVPISNHLYFYWYRQILGQKVEFLVSFYNNEISEKSEIFDDQFSVERPDGSNFTLKIRSTKLEDSAMYFCASSEARAAYGYTFGSGTRLTVV.